Following are 25 T cell receptor beta chains from one sample sequenced in a study of blood T cell repertoires in COVID-19. Sequencing used immunoSEQ multiplex PCR; TCRdb keeps in-frame clones, though not all of them. Here the sample spans approximately 300,000 clones, roughly 90% being singletons. The specimen sequenced was peripheral blood. The receptor set was obtained from a woman aged 25 to 39 with COVID-19, enrolled during active disease.

This chain joins TRBV7-8 and TRBJ2-7; tentatively, D is TRBD1 (5 bases). The length of the CDR3 is 15 residues. CDR1 SGHVS and CDR2 FQNEAQ come from the germline V gene. Trimming removed 3 bases from V and 5 bases from J, with 17 bases in between. DNA of the CDR3: TGTGCCAGCAGCTTTGAGCCCGCAGGGTCCCACGAGCAGTACTTC. Translated, it gives CASSFEPAGSHEQYF.

The J gene is TRBJ2-7, the V gene TRBV19; 8 positions match TRBD2. V lost 7 bases, J lost 3 bases, and 11 bases stayed unmatched. Germline V gene lookup returns CDR1 LNHDA and CDR2 SQIVND (reference sequence). The CDR3 is made up of 15 amino acids. CDR3 DNA sequence: TGTGCCAGTAAGTCCGCGGCAGCGGGGGACTACGAGCAGTACTTC. Translating it yields CASKSAAAGDYEQYF.

The chain carries TRBV7-9 and TRBJ2-6; TRBD2 might be the D (6 bases). The CDR3 covers 16 residues. Germline values: CDR1 SEHNR, CDR2 FQNEAQ (reference sequence). The V end lost 3 bases, the J end lost 0 bases, and 9 bases lay between the germline ends. In nucleotides, the CDR3 is TGTGCCAGCAGCTTGGGACTGAACTCTGGGGCCAACGTCCTGACTTTC. The encoded protein is CASSLGLNSGANVLTF.

V usage is TRBV5-1 and J usage is TRBJ2-7; TRBD1 aligns across 8 bases. V lost 4 bases to trimming and J lost 1 base; unmatched junction nucleotides: 7. Germline V gene lookup returns CDR1 SGHRS and CDR2 YFSETQ. The CDR3 has 15 amino acids. CDR3 residues: CASSTGQGFSYEQYF. The CDR3 bases are TGCGCCAGCAGCACCGGACAGGGTTTTTCCTACGAGCAGTACTTC.

The CDR3 DNA sequence: TGTGCCAGCACCCACACGCAGGGACAGGGGATGGGGGAGACCCAGTACTTC. It codes for CASTHTQGQGMGETQYF. This chain links TRBV7-8 with TRBJ2-5; TRBD1 matches at 10 bases. Trimming at V came to 7 bases and at J to 5 bases, leaving 16 bases not matched to a gene. The CDR3 is 17 residues long. CDR1 and CDR2 (germline): SGHVS, FQNEAQ.

This sequence joins TRBV24-1 and TRBJ1-3, with D unresolved. From germline, CDR1 is KGHDR and CDR2 SFDVKD. CDR3 length equals 18 residues. The V gene lost 0 bases and the J gene lost 0 bases, with 14 bases spanning the gap. This chain's CDR3 is CATSDLAAGGLSGNTIYF. The CDR3 nucleotides read TGTGCCACCAGTGATTTGGCGGCGGGTGGGCTCTCTGGAAACACCATATATTTT.

The chain uses TRBV27 and TRBJ1-6, with D possibly TRBD1 on 6 matching bases. Germline values: CDR1 MNHEY, CDR2 SMNVEV (reference sequence). Trimming removed 7 bases at V and 10 bases at J, with 11 bases between. The CDR3 covers 12 residues. This CDR3 reads CASKTGISPLHF. The CDR3 DNA is TGTGCCAGCAAAACAGGGATCTCACCCCTCCACTTT.

V gene TRBV28 combines with J gene TRBJ2-5; possibly TRBD2 for D (5 bases). The CDR3 totals 15 residues. The germline V gene has CDR1 MDHEN and CDR2 SYDVKM. V was cut by 5 bases and J by 9 bases, with 22 bases left in between. DNA for the CDR3: TGTGCCAGCAGTCCCCCTAGGAGGTCCACGGTGGCCCAGTACTTC. It specifies CASSPPRRSTVAQYF.

The chain couples TRBV12-3 or TRBV12-4 to TRBJ1-1; 9 positions agree with TRBD1. V shed 6 bases and J 11 bases; nucleotides not matched to a gene: 10. The length of the CDR3 is 13 residues. The DNA of the CDR3 is TGTGCCAGCAGGCCTACAGGGGGCCGCTCGGCTTTCTTT. Protein sequence: CASRPTGGRSAFF.

The chain uses TRBV24-1 and TRBJ2-2, with 10 positions matching TRBD2. After removal of 4 bases from V and 4 bases from J, the junction contained 8 bases not matched to a gene. The germline gives CDR1 KGHDR, CDR2 SFDVKD. There are 17 residues in the CDR3. CDR3 coding DNA: TGTGCCACCAGTGACGCTGGACTAGCGGTTCTCACCGGGGAGCTGTTTTTT. Amino acid sequence: CATSDAGLAVLTGELFF.

This clone was seen just once. The chain employs TRBV27 and TRBJ2-7; perhaps TRBD2 as D (6 bases). Germline values: CDR1 MNHEY, CDR2 SMNVEV (reference sequence). This CDR3 comprises 13 residues. V was pared by 0 bases and J by 9 bases, with 12 bases between. CDR3 nucleotides: TGTGCCAGCAGTTTATCCGGGGGTAGTCCGCAGTACTTC. Residues: CASSLSGGSPQYF.

This chain connects TRBV19 to TRBJ2-1, with 11 nucleotides matching TRBD2. The CDR3 is 15 residues long. CDR1 and CDR2 (germline): LNHDA, SQIVND (reference sequence). V dropped 5 bases and J dropped 3; count of bases not matched to a gene: 3. In nucleotides, the CDR3 is TGTGCCAGTAGTGCGACTAGCGGGGACTACAATGAGCAGTTCTTC. Its protein is CASSATSGDYNEQFF.

This clone occurred many times. The rearrangement links TRBV2 to TRBJ1-2; D is unresolved. The V and J ends lost 4 bases and 5 bases respectively, with 11 bases between them. Germline lookup yields CDR1 SNHLY and CDR2 FYNNEI. CDR3 length equals 13 residues. The CDR3 here is CASSAEEFYGYTF. The CDR3 DNA reads TGTGCCAGCAGTGCCGAAGAGTTTTATGGCTACACCTTC. Looking up the rest from reference TRBV2 and TRBJ1-2 gives the full variable domain: EPEVTQTPSHQVTQMGQEVILRCVPISNHLYFYWYRQILGQKVEFLVSFYNNEISEKSEIFDDQFSVERPDGSNFTLKIRSTKLEDSAMYFCASSAEEFYGYTFGSGTRLTVV.

The gene calls are TRBV6-5 and TRBJ1-3, with D unresolved. Trimming shortened V by 0 bases and J by 0 bases, and 6 bases separated the two germline ends. The CDR3 loop spans 15 amino acids. Per the germline V gene, CDR1 is MNHEY and CDR2 is SVGAGI. CDR3 residues: CASSYSPGSGNTIYF. As DNA, the CDR3 is TGTGCCAGCAGTTACTCACCGGGCTCTGGAAACACCATATATTTT.

In its sample, this clone was seen once. The chain has TRBV7-9 and TRBJ1-1, with 7 bases that match TRBD1. The CDR3 totals 14 residues. Germline V CDR1 and CDR2: SEHNR, FQNEAQ (reference sequence). V was clipped by 2 bases and J by 4 bases; unmatched bases: 4. The DNA of the CDR3 is TGTGCCAGCAGCTTAAAACAGGGGTCCACTGAAGCTTTCTTT. Its translation is CASSLKQGSTEAFF.

Worth noting for this clone: The junction does not match germline at one end; this may be a read error. This chain connects TRBV5-4 to TRBJ2-7; 11 bases are a match to TRBD2. Looked up from germline, CDR1 is SGHNT and CDR2 is YYREEE (reference sequence). This CDR3 comprises 15 residues. The CDR3 nucleotides are TGTGCCAGCTGCTTGGGGACTAGCGGCAGCTACGAGCAGTACTTC. Translating gives CASCLGTSGSYEQYF.

V is TRBV28 and J is TRBJ2-7; 10 positions agree with TRBD2. CDR1 MDHEN and CDR2 SYDVKM come from the germline V gene. V shed 7 bases and J 6 bases; nucleotides not matched to a gene: 12. CDR3 length equals 15 residues. CDR3 amino acids: CASTNLAGGGGEQYF. CDR3 nucleotide sequence: TGTGCCAGCACAAACTTAGCGGGAGGCGGGGGCGAGCAGTACTTC.

The chain has TRBV7-2 and TRBJ2-2, with TRBD1 matching 7 bases. The ends lost 2 bases at V and 7 bases at J; junction bases unmatched: 4. The CDR3 loop spans 14 amino acids. Germline V gene sequence: CDR1 SGHTA, CDR2 FQGNSA. The CDR3 nucleotides are TGTGCCAGCAGCTTACAACAGGGGAGCGGGGAGCTGTTTTTT. Translating gives CASSLQQGSGELFF. The complete variable domain, with remaining parts taken from reference TRBV7-2 and TRBJ2-2, reads GAGVSQSPSNKVTEKGKDVELRCDPISGHTALYWYRQSLGQGLEFLIYFQGNSAPDKSGLPSDRFSAERTGGSVSTLTIQRTQQEDSAVYLCASSLQQGSGELFFGEGSRLTVL.

The sample holds a few counts of this clone. The V call is TRBV6-6, the J call TRBJ1-5, with D uncertain. Germline V gene lookup returns CDR1 MNHNY and CDR2 SVGAGI (reference sequence). Trimming took 0 bases from V and 9 from J, leaving 9 bases between them. The CDR3 contains 13 residues. CDR3 loop: CASSYSPDWPQHF. The CDR3 DNA is TGTGCCAGCAGTTACTCGCCGGACTGGCCCCAGCATTTT.

V usage is TRBV9 and J usage is TRBJ1-2, with D tentatively TRBD1 (5 bases). Trimming removed 3 bases at V and 3 bases at J, with 15 bases between. CDR1 and CDR2 from the germline V gene are SGDLS and YYNGEE. The CDR3 has 15 residues. This chain's CDR3 is CASSATGLRDYGYTF. The CDR3 nucleotides are TGTGCCAGCAGCGCTACAGGCTTACGGGACTATGGCTACACCTTC.

The chain recombines TRBV14 with TRBJ1-2; TRBD1 is a possible D gene (5 bases). Deletions cut 2 bases from V and 8 bases from J, with 18 bases between. The germline V gene encodes CDR1 SGHDN and CDR2 FVKESK. This CDR3 region has 15 residues. CDR3 nucleotides: TGTGCCAGCAGCCAACGTTCGTGGGCATGGGGCGGCTACACCTTC. Translation gives CASSQRSWAWGGYTF.

The J gene is TRBJ1-3, the V gene TRBV18; D remains ambiguous. V lost 3 bases, J lost 0 bases, and 15 bases lay in between. CDR1 and CDR2 from the germline V gene are KGHSH and LQKENI. CDR3 size: 17 residues. CDR3: CASSPSGLANSGNTIYF. In DNA, the CDR3 is TGTGCCAGCTCACCTTCTGGACTGGCAAACTCTGGAAACACCATATATTTT.

The V gene is TRBV5-1, the J gene TRBJ2-7; 11 bases are a match to TRBD2. The germline V gene has CDR1 SGHRS and CDR2 YFSETQ. The CDR3 has 15 residues. With V trimmed by 4 bases and J by 7 bases, 10 bases remained unmatched. The DNA of the CDR3 is TGCGCCAGCAGCCTAACGGGACTAGCGGAGGGGGAGCAGTACTTC. Its protein is CASSLTGLAEGEQYF.

The chain employs TRBV28 and TRBJ2-3, with D maybe TRBD1 (6 bases). The CDR3 covers 14 residues. Germline V CDR1 and CDR2: MDHEN, SYDVKM. The ends were cut back, 3 bases at V and 4 bases at J, with 11 bases in the middle. The CDR3 DNA is TGTGCCAGCAGTTTGGCGAGGGGGTCAGATACGCAGTATTTT. Translated, it gives CASSLARGSDTQYF.

The rearrangement uses TRBV30 and TRBJ1-2, with no clear D. There are 13 residues in the CDR3. Germline CDR1 GTSNPN, CDR2 SVGIG (reference sequence). The germline V and J ends were trimmed by 5 bases and 8 bases, with 18 bases remaining between them. CDR3 coding DNA: TGTGCCTGGGCTAGCATTCGGGGAGCAGGCTACACCTTC. Translated: CAWASIRGAGYTF.